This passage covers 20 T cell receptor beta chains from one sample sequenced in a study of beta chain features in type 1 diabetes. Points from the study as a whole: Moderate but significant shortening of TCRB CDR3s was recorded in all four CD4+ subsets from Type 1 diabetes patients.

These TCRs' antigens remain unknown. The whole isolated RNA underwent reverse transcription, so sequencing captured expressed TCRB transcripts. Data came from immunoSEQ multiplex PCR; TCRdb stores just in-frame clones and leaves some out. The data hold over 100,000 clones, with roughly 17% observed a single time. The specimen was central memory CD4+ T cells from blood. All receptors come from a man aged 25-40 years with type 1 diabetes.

The CDR3 spells CATSLGHRRSYEQYF. The CDR3 DNA reads TGTGCCACCAGCTTGGGACACCGGCGGTCCTACGAGCAGTACTTC. The genes are TRBV15 and TRBJ2-7; possibly TRBD1 for D (6 bases). The CDR3 has 15 amino acids. Germline CDR1 reads LNHNV; CDR2 reads YYDKDF (reference sequence). With 5 bases removed from V and 1 base from J, the gap between germline ends came to 15 bases.

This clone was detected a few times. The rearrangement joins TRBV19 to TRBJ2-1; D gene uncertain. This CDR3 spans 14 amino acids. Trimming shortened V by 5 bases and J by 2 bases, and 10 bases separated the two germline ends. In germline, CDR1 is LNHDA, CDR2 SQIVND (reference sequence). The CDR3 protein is CASSYVGTYNEQFF. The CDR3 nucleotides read TGTGCCAGTAGTTACGTAGGAACCTACAATGAGCAGTTCTTC.

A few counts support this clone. The CDR3 here is CASGTGRGDWSEQFF. The CDR3 bases are TGCGCCAGCGGCACCGGTCGGGGTGATTGGAGTGAGCAGTTCTTC. The chain employs TRBV5-1 and TRBJ2-1; D possibly corresponds to TRBD2 (5 bases). V was trimmed by 7 bases and J by 9 bases, leaving 23 bases between them. CDR3 length: 15 residues. CDR1 is SGHRS, CDR2 YFSETQ, per germline.

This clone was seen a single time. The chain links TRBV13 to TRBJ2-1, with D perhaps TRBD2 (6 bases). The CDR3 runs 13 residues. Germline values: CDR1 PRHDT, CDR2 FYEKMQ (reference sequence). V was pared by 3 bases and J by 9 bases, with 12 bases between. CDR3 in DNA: TGTGCCAGCAGCTTCGGAGGGAACGGTGAGCAGTTCTTC. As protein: CASSFGGNGEQFF.

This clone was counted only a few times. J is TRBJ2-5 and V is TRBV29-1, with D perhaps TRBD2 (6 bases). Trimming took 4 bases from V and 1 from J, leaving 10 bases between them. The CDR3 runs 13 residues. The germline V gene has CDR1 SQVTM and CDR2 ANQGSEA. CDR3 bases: TGCAGCGTTGTGCGGGGAATCCAAGAGACCCAGTACTTC. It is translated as CSVVRGIQETQYF.

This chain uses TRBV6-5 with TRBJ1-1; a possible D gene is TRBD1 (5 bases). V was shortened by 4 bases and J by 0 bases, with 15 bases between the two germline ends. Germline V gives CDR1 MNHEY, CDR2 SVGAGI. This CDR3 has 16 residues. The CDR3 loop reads CASSWGPRSMNTEAFF. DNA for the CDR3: TGTGCCAGCAGTTGGGGCCCCCGGAGCATGAACACTGAAGCTTTCTTT.

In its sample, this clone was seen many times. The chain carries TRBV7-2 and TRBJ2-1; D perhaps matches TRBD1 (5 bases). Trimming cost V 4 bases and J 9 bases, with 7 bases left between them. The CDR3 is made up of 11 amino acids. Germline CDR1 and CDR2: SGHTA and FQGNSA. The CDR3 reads CASSSGFEQFF. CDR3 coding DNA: TGTGCCAGCAGCTCAGGGTTTGAGCAGTTCTTC.

The CDR3 reads CSTLRDRRQYF. DNA of the CDR3: TGCAGTACCTTGCGGGACAGAAGGCAGTATTTT. The chain links TRBV20-1 to TRBJ2-3; tentative D call: TRBD1 (7 bases). Trimming left V 8 bases short and J 11 bases short, with 17 bases between. The V gene's germline CDR1 is DFQATT and CDR2 SNEGSKA (reference sequence). There are 11 residues in the CDR3.

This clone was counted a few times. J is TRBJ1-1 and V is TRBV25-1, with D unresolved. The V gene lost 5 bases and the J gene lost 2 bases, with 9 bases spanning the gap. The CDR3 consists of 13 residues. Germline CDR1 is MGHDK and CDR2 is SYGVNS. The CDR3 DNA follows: TGTGCCAGCAGTCCAAGAAGCAACACTGAAGCTTTCTTT. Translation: CASSPRSNTEAFF.

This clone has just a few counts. CDR3: CASSQDWVVGTQYF. The CDR3 DNA reads TGCGCCAGCAGCCAAGATTGGGTTGTGGGGACGCAGTATTTT. V usage is TRBV4-1 and J usage is TRBJ2-3, with D uncertain. The V end was cut by 0 bases, the J end by 9 bases, with 13 bases between. The CDR3 runs 14 residues. Germline V CDR1 and CDR2: MGHRA, YSYEKL.

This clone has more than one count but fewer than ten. The chain's CDR3 is CASSWGQGESPLHF. CDR3 coding DNA: TGTGCCAGCAGCTGGGGACAGGGCGAATCACCCCTCCACTTT. This chain joins TRBV4-2 and TRBJ1-6; 9 nucleotides match TRBD1. CDR3 size: 14 residues. The germline V gene encodes CDR1 LGHNA and CDR2 YNFKEQ. The junction had 6 bases not matched to a gene; V was cut back by 5 bases and J by 10 bases.

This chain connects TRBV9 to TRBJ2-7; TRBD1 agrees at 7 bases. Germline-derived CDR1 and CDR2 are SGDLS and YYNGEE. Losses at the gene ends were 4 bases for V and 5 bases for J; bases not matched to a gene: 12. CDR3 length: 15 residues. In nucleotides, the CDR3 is TGTGCCAGCAGCCCACTGGGGCAGGGGGTCCACGAGCAGTACTTC. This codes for CASSPLGQGVHEQYF.

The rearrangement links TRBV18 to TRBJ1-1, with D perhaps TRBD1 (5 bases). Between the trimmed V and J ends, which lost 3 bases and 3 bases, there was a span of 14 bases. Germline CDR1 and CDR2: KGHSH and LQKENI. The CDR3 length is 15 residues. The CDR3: CASSPASKQDTEAFF. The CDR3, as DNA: TGTGCCAGCTCACCGGCGTCAAAACAGGACACTGAAGCTTTCTTT.

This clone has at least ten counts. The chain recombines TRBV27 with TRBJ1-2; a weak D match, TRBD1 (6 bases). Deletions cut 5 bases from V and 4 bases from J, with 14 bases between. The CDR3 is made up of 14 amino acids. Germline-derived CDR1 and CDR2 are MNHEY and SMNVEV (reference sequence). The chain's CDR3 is CASSPQGPRYGYTF. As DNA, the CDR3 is TGTGCCAGCAGTCCCCAGGGGCCGCGCTATGGCTACACCTTC.

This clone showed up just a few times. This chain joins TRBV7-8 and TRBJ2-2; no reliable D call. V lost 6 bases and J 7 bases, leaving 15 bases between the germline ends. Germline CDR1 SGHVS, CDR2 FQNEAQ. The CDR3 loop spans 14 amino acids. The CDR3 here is CASSISHLGGELFF. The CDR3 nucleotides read TGTGCCAGCAGTATATCTCACTTAGGCGGGGAGCTGTTTTTT.

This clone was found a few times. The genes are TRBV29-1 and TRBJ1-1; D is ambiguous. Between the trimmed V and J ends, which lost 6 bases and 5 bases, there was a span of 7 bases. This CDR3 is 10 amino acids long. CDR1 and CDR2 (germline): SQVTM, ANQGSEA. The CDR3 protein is CSVQYTEAFF. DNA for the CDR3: TGCAGCGTCCAATATACTGAAGCTTTCTTT.

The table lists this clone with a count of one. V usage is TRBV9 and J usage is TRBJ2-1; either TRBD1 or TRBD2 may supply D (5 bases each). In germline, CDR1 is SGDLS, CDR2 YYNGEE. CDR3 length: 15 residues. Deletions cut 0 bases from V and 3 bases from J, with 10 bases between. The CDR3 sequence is CASSVDGANYNEQFF. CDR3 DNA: TGTGCCAGCAGCGTAGACGGGGCGAACTACAATGAGCAGTTCTTC.

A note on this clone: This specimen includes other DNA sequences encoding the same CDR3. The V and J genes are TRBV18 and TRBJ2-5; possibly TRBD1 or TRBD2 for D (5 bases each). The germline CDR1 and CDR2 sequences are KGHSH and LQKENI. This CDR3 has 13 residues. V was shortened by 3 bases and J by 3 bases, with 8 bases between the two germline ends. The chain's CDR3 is CASSPRGEETQYF. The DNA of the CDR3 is TGTGCCAGCTCACCCAGAGGGGAAGAGACCCAGTACTTC.

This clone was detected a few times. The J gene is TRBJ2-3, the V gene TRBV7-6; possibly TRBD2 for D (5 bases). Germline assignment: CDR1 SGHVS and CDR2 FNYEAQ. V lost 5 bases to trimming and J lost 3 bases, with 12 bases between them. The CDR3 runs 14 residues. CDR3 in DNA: TGTGCCAGCAGCCCCCTCCCGGGGACAGATACGCAGTATTTT. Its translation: CASSPLPGTDTQYF.

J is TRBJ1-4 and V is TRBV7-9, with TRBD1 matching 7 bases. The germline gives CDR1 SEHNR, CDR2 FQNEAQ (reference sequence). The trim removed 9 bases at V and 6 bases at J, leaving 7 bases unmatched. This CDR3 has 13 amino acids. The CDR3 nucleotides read TGTGCCAGACTACAGGGGTCAGATGAAAAACTGTTTTTT. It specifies CARLQGSDEKLFF.